Listed below are T cell receptor beta chains from one sample, sequenced in a study of blood T cell repertoires in COVID-19. Data came from immunoSEQ multiplex PCR; TCRdb stores just in-frame clones and leaves some out. The table includes some 150,000 clones, 80% to 85% detected once. The source material was peripheral blood. The receptors derive from a woman aged 55 to 70 with acute or convalescent COVID-19. Both conserved end residues are part of each CDR3. A D gene is named only where the DNA matches it firmly. Size tells how often a clone was seen (once, few, many) or the class of an expanded clone, and some rows leave it out.

>TRBJ2-7|NA|TRBV3-1/TRBV3-2|few
TGTGCCAGCAGCTTACCCTCCCGAGGGCCATACGAGCAGTACTTC
CASSLPSRGPYEQYF
>TRBJ2-3|NA|TRBV28|NA
TGTGCCAGCAGTTTGAGGACACAGGACACAGATACGCAGTATTTT
CASSLRTQDTDTQYF
>TRBJ1-2|TRBD1|TRBV4-2|few
TGTGCCAGCAGCCAAGCCGAGGGACAGAACTATGGCTACACCTTC
CASSQAEGQNYGYTF
>TRBJ1-2|NA|TRBV4-1|once
TGCGCCAGCAGCCAAGGAACAGGGCCCGGCTATGGCTACACCTTC
CASSQGTGPGYGYTF
>TRBJ2-5|NA|TRBV4-1|NA
TGCGCCAGCAGCCAAGTATTGAGCGGCCTGGAGACCCAGTACTTC
CASSQVLSGLETQYF
>TRBJ2-5|NA|TRBV9|NA
TGTGCCAGCAGCCAAGGGGCTAACCAAGAGACCCAGTACTTC
CASSQGANQETQYF
>TRBJ2-6|TRBD1|TRBV7-3|NA
TGTGCCAGCAGCGACCCGACAGGGGTTGGGGCCAACGTCCTGACTTTC
CASSDPTGVGANVLTF
>TRBJ2-5|TRBD1|TRBV6-4|NA
TGTGCCAGCAGTGCCCTGGACAGGGCGGAGACCCAGTACTTC
CASSALDRAETQYF
>TRBJ1-5|NA|TRBV27|NA
TGTGCCAGCAGTTTATTCAGTAGCAATCAGCCCCAGCATTTT
CASSLFSSNQPQHF
>TRBJ2-7|NA|TRBV19|NA
TGTGCCAGTAGTAGATCCTCGGACAGTCGAACCTACGAGCAGTACTTC
CASSRSSDSRTYEQYF
>TRBJ1-5|TRBD1|TRBV4-2|once
TGTGCCAGCAGCCAGGGGACAGGCAATCAGCCCCAGCATTTT
CASSQGTGNQPQHF